A selection of T cell receptor beta chains follows, all from one sample in a study of cytomegalovirus exposure and HLA in healthy donors. The data were produced by immunoSEQ multiplex PCR, yet TCRdb's version contains in-frame clones alone and is incomplete. The sample contains 68,000 or so clones, roughly four fifths of which appear only once. Sample: PBMCs. The receptor set was obtained from a human donor in good health. Both conserved end residues are part of each CDR3. Fields, in order: V gene, clone size, CDR3 length, CDR3 protein. Where a row states a size, it is once, few, many or the class of an expanded clone; other rows omit it.

TRBV9 | . | 15 | CASSVVAGMNTEAFF
TRBV10-2 | once | 16 | CASSVLAGGPLDTQYF
TRBV5-1 | . | 15 | CASSLVAGGAYEQYF
TRBV15 | . | 13 | CASSGGGNTEAFF
TRBV27 | . | 19 | CASSLSTGTGDVSNQPQHF
TRBV5-6 | . | 15 | CASSKTPGTGEGAFF
TRBV27 | . | 14 | CASTLSDPGGIQYF
TRBV6-5 | . | 14 | CASSYYGQGETQYF
TRBV5-6 | few | 16 | CASSTGQGHSNQPQHF
TRBV19 | . | 15 | CASDRGIGGANVLTF
TRBV5-1 | . | 14 | CASSVQGWDTEAFF
TRBV4-2 | . | 13 | CASSQGPGDEQFF
TRBV15 | . | 14 | CATSRDRATFKAFF
TRBV7-2 | . | 16 | CASSTRVGSSYNEQFF
TRBV4-3 | . | 16 | CASSQASGGAGETQYF
TRBV19 | . | 14 | CASKNDPSGETQYF
TRBV9 | . | 16 | CASSVGTGRQTGELFF
TRBV2 | . | 14 | CASSEGDRRYGYTF
TRBV27 | . | 17 | CASSLSRAGTPNNEQFF
TRBV19 | . | 13 | CASSIDRDNGYTF
TRBV6-1 | . | 14 | CASSDWRSNYGYTF
TRBV11-2 | . | 14 | CASSSQGVSDEQYF
TRBV2 | . | 16 | CASSDPGQKIHYEQYF
TRBV7-6 | . | 16 | CASSLRQGGAKNIQYF
TRBV29-1 | . | 15 | CSVEFGGGAVYEQYF
TRBV5-8 | . | 15 | CASSARGDSGNTIYF
TRBV12-5 | . | 17 | CASGDSGQLAGANVLTF
TRBV6-1 | few | 13 | CASSGAGEETQYF
TRBV6-5 | . | 15 | CASTASGVQWDTQYF
TRBV7-2 | . | 13 | CASSLTGGDGYTF
TRBV7-6 | . | 14 | CASSLDRAYNEQFF
TRBV6-1 | . | 15 | CASSDRRGAFGTQYF
TRBV6-4 | . | 18 | CASSRQGVMDSGANVLTF
TRBV29-1 | . | 13 | CSVQGISGNTIYF
TRBV30 | . | 14 | CAWAGSSSYNEQFF
TRBV5-8 | . | 13 | CASSQLLDSGYTF
TRBV15 | . | 14 | CATSTRQANTEAFF
TRBV23-1 | . | 13 | CDTFGGLNCEQYF
TRBV7-9 | . | 16 | CASSPRRTELNYGYTF
TRBV6-1 | . | 15 | CASSEFGARTDTQYF
TRBV9 | . | 15 | CASSELTGVRNEQFF
TRBV14 | . | 16 | CASSWTALAGGETQYF
TRBV28 | . | 14 | CASSSRQLPGTQYF
TRBV6-6 | . | 14 | CASSNRQGGYEQYF
TRBV7-2 | once | 15 | CASSLLGRDNTEAFF
TRBV7-9 | . | 14 | CSSSLALGTGELFF
TRBV9 | . | 13 | CASSIRVATEAFF
TRBV28 | . | 14 | CATLPGAGGQPQHF
TRBV5-6 | . | 14 | CASSFRGGQETQYF
TRBV2 | . | 14 | CASSGQGSYYEQYF
TRBV2 | few | 15 | CASSDRVTDLDTQYF